This T cell receptor (beta chain) was identified in a study of blood T cells in healthy people across ages (dated by TCRdb to 2015 to 2017). The study in broad terms: In model experiments, template switching captured about one uniquely barcoded TCR beta cDNA molecule for every two T cells. The donors were divided into four age groups: young (average around 16 years), middle-aged (roughly 42), aged (roughly 60) and long-lived (roughly 82). Using deep sequencing normalized with unique cDNA molecular identifiers, the study measured how TCR beta repertoire diversity changes with age. The study analyzed two additional independent replicas of 1 million unique cDNA reads from the same blood draw for two donors, one aged 18 to 30 and one aged 80 or older. To avoid experimental bias, donors of different ages were distributed randomly across sequencing lanes. Findings and caveats that apply to the study as a whole: There was a strong correlation between observed TCR beta diversity and the percentage of naive T cells measured by flow cytometry. Observed TCR beta diversity per million T cells fell roughly linearly with age, and a significant reduction was already apparent by age roughly 40. The CMV infection status of donors was not known, potentially confounding age-related changes in expanded clonotypes. Compared with the aged group, the long-lived group had more naive CD4+ T cells, fewer expanded clones and increased TCR diversity, suggesting age selection. Estimates of total diversity based on one million sequenced T cells were regarded as lower bounds and as underestimates. Because profiling used bulk unsorted PBMCs, naive and antigen-experienced compartments could not be compared conclusively.

V trim: 3 bases; J trim: 0 bases; unmatched bases: 5. Reading from cysteine to phenylalanine, the CDR3 counts 15 amino acids. Only the CDR3 DNA is retained, 45 bases long and in frame from the first base. The germline V gene encodes CDR1 MNHEY and CDR2 SVGEGT. Library method: 5' RACE. The run used an Illumina HiSeq 2500. The second PCR ran for roughly 6 to 11 cycles and used a J-beta primer mix along with a sample-barcoded 5' primer. Each TCR beta cDNA molecule received a unique molecular identifier from a template-switch 5' adaptor carrying 12 random nucleotides. Each sample yielded at least 2.5 million CDR3-containing paired-end reads. First-strand cDNA synthesis was performed from all RNA using the Mint cDNA synthesis kit, with priming by a TRBC-specific oligonucleotide. After uracil-DNA glycosylase treatment, a first 18-cycle PCR used universal primers M1SS and BC2_uni_R on all cDNA. For the original study's pipeline: For normalization, 1 million high-quality reads, each with a distinct molecular identifier, were randomly selected from each sample. Instead of being binned into consensus sequences, reads that shared molecular identifiers were thrown out. MiTCR, run with a Q25 quality threshold and the strictest error-elimination algorithm, handled CDR3 identification, clonotype clustering and error correction. A nonparametric unseen species model with Euler transformation was used to estimate lower-bound total TCR beta diversity. TCRdb reran the public reads through fastp at Q25 and MiXCR, keeping productive beta chains. Records with the same CDR3 protein are collapsed into one entry carrying the most frequent genes and DNA. Here the V and J calls rest on TCRdb's processing, not on the authors' analysis. Here the sample has about 1.8 million distinct CDR3 sequences; about 49% occur a single time. More than 2% of the sample is held by the ten biggest clonotypes.

Details on this clonotype: This receptor's antigen is unknown. Per-nucleotide qualities are absent, and no much larger clonotype sits a single base away.

Systemically healthy Caucasian individuals from Russia, 39 in total and aged roughly 6 to 100 years, were included as donors. Each donor gave approximately 9.3 milliliters of peripheral blood, collected into EDTA-treated Vacutainer tubes. Ficoll-Paque density-gradient centrifugation was used to isolate PBMCs, with at least 7 million per sample. Total RNA was extracted from PBMCs with Trizol reagent, with at least 6 micrograms obtained per sample. For every donor, an aliquot of PBMCs went through flow cytometry to measure the percentages of naive CD45RAhigh/CD27high T cells. The sequence links TRBV6-2 or TRBV6-3 to TRBJ2-7, with 7 bases matching TRBD2. The material sequenced was blood. This receptor was identified in a woman between 40 and 50 years old in good health. The CDR3 corresponds to CASSYDRGDSYEQYF. The nucleotide sequence reads as follows: TGTGCCAGCAGTTATGATCGGGGGGACTCCTACGAGCAGTACTTC.